These 30 T cell receptor beta chains were sequenced from one sample in a study of T cell changes during pregnancy in multiple sclerosis. Sequencing used immunoSEQ multiplex PCR; TCRdb keeps in-frame clones, though not all of them. The sample yields 34,000 or so clones, about nine tenths seen once. The specimen was CD8+ T cells from peripheral blood mononuclear cells, collected before pregnancy. These receptors all come from a female donor with multiple sclerosis, enrolled in a pregnancy study.

The chain combines TRBV9 with TRBJ1-2; the match to TRBD1 covers 10 bases. V lost 3 bases and J lost 6; bases outside the gene matches: 5. Germline V lookup: CDR1 SGDLS, CDR2 YYNGEE. The CDR3 runs 14 residues. CDR3 sequence: CASSARQGADGYTF. The DNA of the CDR3 is TGTGCCAGCAGCGCTAGACAGGGGGCCGATGGCTACACCTTC.

Worth noting for this clone: Within the sample, other DNA sequences also encode this same CDR3. The chain has TRBV27 and TRBJ2-7; TRBD1 is a possible D gene (6 bases). The ends were cut back, 3 bases at V and 1 base at J, with 7 bases in the middle. CDR1 and CDR2 from the germline V gene are MNHEY and SMNVEV (reference sequence). CDR3 length: 13 residues. As DNA, the CDR3 is TGTGCCAGCAGTTTGACAGGTTCCTACGAGCAGTACTTC. It codes for CASSLTGSYEQYF.

This chain links TRBV12-5 with TRBJ2-7; 7 positions agree with TRBD1. Germline CDR1 and CDR2: LGHNT and FRNRAP. The CDR3 totals 16 residues. The J segment lost 4 bases and the V segment lost 1 base, leaving 10 bases of the junction unmatched. This CDR3 is CASGLAGDSPVYEQYF. In nucleotides, the CDR3 is TGTGCTAGTGGTTTGGCAGGGGACAGCCCCGTTTACGAGCAGTACTTC.

Written as DNA, the CDR3 is TGCGCCAGCAGCTTGTCCTCAGATACGCAGTATTTT. Amino acid sequence: CASSLSSDTQYF. The chain joins TRBV5-1 to TRBJ2-3; no firm D call. Trimming took off 1 base at V and 4 bases at J, with 4 bases between the two ends. Germline lookup yields CDR1 SGHRS and CDR2 YFSETQ. The CDR3 totals 12 residues.

In this sample, this clone turned up once. The CDR3: CASSMTGASYEQYF. Here the CDR3 DNA reads TGTGCCAGTAGTATGACAGGGGCCTCCTACGAGCAGTACTTC. V is TRBV19 and J is TRBJ2-7, with 8 positions matching TRBD1. This CDR3 has 14 amino acids. The V gene's germline CDR1 is LNHDA and CDR2 SQIVND (reference sequence). V gave up 3 bases and J gave up 0 bases; unmatched junction bases: 1.

This clone was counted only a few times. CDR3 sequence: CASSSKRDGSYEQYF. CDR3 in DNA: TGTGCCAGCAGCTCTAAGCGGGACGGCTCCTACGAGCAGTACTTC. The chain carries TRBV7-9 and TRBJ2-7, with TRBD2 matching over 7 bases. This CDR3 has 15 residues. J gave up 0 bases and V 4 bases, and 6 bases lay outside the gene matches. CDR1 and CDR2 (germline): SEHNR, FQNEAQ (reference sequence).

This clone is a singleton in its sample. The chain has TRBV19 and TRBJ1-6; the D is unclear. CDR3 length: 12 amino acids. CDR1 and CDR2 from the germline V gene are LNHDA and SQIVND (reference sequence). Trimming took off 8 bases at V and 10 bases at J, with 12 bases between the two ends. CDR3 protein: CASGQALSPLHF. The DNA for the CDR3 is TGTGCCAGTGGTCAGGCGCTCTCACCCCTCCACTTT.

This sequence joins TRBV6-1 and TRBJ2-7; no clear D. Germline assignment: CDR1 MNHNS and CDR2 SASEGT. There are 11 residues in the CDR3. V was pared by 6 bases and J by 3 bases, with 6 bases between. CDR3 bases: TGTGCCAGCAGAAGCTTCTACGAGCAGTACTTC. Translated, it gives CASRSFYEQYF.

The V call is TRBV9, the J call TRBJ2-7, with D perhaps TRBD1 (5 bases). The CDR3 runs to 14 residues. The V gene lost 0 bases and the J gene lost 3 bases, with 10 bases spanning the gap. Germline-derived CDR1 and CDR2 are SGDLS and YYNGEE. As DNA, the CDR3 is TGTGCCAGCAGCGTAGGGCAGGGATACTACGAGCAGTACTTC. This translates into CASSVGQGYYEQYF.

This chain joins TRBV13 and TRBJ2-2; D might be TRBD1 (5 bases). The V gene's germline CDR1 is PRHDT and CDR2 FYEKMQ (reference sequence). V was trimmed by 1 base and J by 3 bases, leaving 15 bases between them. CDR3 length: 17 amino acids. The CDR3 loop is CASSLDQGRLDTGELFF. The CDR3 nucleotides read TGTGCCAGCAGCTTAGATCAGGGTCGGCTTGACACCGGGGAGCTGTTTTTT.

This chain joins TRBV7-2 and TRBJ2-5; the match to TRBD1 covers 10 bases. CDR1 and CDR2 from the germline V gene are SGHTA and FQGNSA. The junction had 3 bases not matched to a gene; V was cut back by 1 base and J by 4 bases. This CDR3 is 15 amino acids long. CDR3 DNA sequence: TGTGCCAGCAGCTTAGGAGGGACAGGGGCAGAGACCCAGTACTTC. This translates into CASSLGGTGAETQYF.

This clone was seen a single time. This chain uses TRBV7-9 with TRBJ2-7, with D maybe TRBD2 (5 bases). V lost 1 base and J 7 bases, leaving 11 bases between the germline ends. Germline CDR1 SEHNR, CDR2 FQNEAQ (reference sequence). The CDR3 has 13 residues. The CDR3 spells CASSLVGSGEQYF. The CDR3 DNA is TGTGCCAGCAGCTTAGTTGGGTCGGGGGAGCAGTACTTC.

The V gene is TRBV7-8, the J gene TRBJ1-1; 7 bases fit TRBD1. This CDR3 comprises 16 residues. From germline, CDR1 is SGHVS and CDR2 FQNEAQ. J was trimmed by 2 bases and V by 3 bases; bases with no gene match: 9. CDR3 protein: CASSLRTGFTNTEAFF. As DNA, the CDR3 is TGTGCCAGCAGCTTGCGGACAGGTTTTACTAACACTGAAGCTTTCTTT.

The J gene is TRBJ2-7, the V gene TRBV7-9; 13 bases line up with TRBD2. Germline V gene lookup returns CDR1 SEHNR and CDR2 FQNEAQ (reference sequence). The CDR3 length is 16 residues. With 5 bases clipped from V and 5 bases from J, the junction kept 9 bases outside the gene matches. The CDR3 region has the DNA TGTGCCAGCAGCCTCTCCACTAGCGGGAGGGCCCACGAGCAGTACTTC. Its translation: CASSLSTSGRAHEQYF.

By sample share, this clone is medium-sized. The chain uses TRBV30 and TRBJ1-1; 7 nucleotides match TRBD1. Losses at the gene ends were 6 bases for V and 1 base for J; bases not matched to a gene: 11. CDR1 is GTSNPN and CDR2 is SVGIG in the germline V gene (reference sequence). This CDR3 has 15 amino acids. CDR3 nucleotide sequence: TGTGCCTGCGTCTTCTTCGACAGGGCGAACACTGAAGCTTTCTTT. Its protein is CACVFFDRANTEAFF.

V is TRBV25-1 and J is TRBJ2-7; no firm D call. CDR1 and CDR2 (germline): MGHDK, SYGVNS. V dropped 4 bases and J dropped 4 bases, with 17 bases sitting between them. This CDR3 is 15 amino acids long. The CDR3 bases are TGTGCCAGCAGTGGTCGGGTACGGTCCGGGTACGAGCAGTACTTC. Protein product: CASSGRVRSGYEQYF.

J is TRBJ1-2 and V is TRBV30; no clear D gene. CDR1 is GTSNPN and CDR2 is SVGIG in the germline V gene (reference sequence). The CDR3 length is 14 residues. The V end was cut by 4 bases, the J end by 5 bases, with 17 bases between. CDR3 in DNA: TGTGCCTGGACAAAGTCTAAACTCGGTTATGGCTACACCTTC. It is translated as CAWTKSKLGYGYTF.

This clone was picked up one time. The V and J genes are TRBV19 and TRBJ2-2; tentatively, D is TRBD2 (6 bases). CDR1 and CDR2 from the germline V gene are LNHDA and SQIVND (reference sequence). CDR3 length: 15 residues. The germline V and J ends were trimmed by 3 bases and 1 base, with 9 bases remaining between them. CDR3 protein: CASSIGRENTGELFF. In nucleotides, the CDR3 is TGTGCCAGTAGTATTGGGCGGGAGAACACCGGGGAGCTGTTTTTT.

The chain recombines TRBV27 with TRBJ2-1, with 9 nucleotides matching TRBD2. This CDR3 is 15 amino acids long. The V segment lost 6 bases and the J segment 2 bases; nucleotides outside the gene matches: 5. From germline, CDR1 is MNHEY and CDR2 SMNVEV (reference sequence). The CDR3 sequence: CASRRGGAAYNEQFF. In DNA, the CDR3 is TGTGCCAGCAGGCGGGGGGGTGCTGCCTACAATGAGCAGTTCTTC.

In this sample, this clone turned up a few times. Written as DNA, the CDR3 is TGTGCCAGCAGCGACAACCCAGGGACTGAAGCTTTCTTT. Translated, it gives CASSDNPGTEAFF. This sequence joins TRBV9 and TRBJ1-1; possible D gene TRBD1, 5 bases. The CDR3 is made up of 13 amino acids. Germline assignment: CDR1 SGDLS and CDR2 YYNGEE. Trimming cost V 3 bases and J 5 bases, with 11 bases left between them.

The chain recombines TRBV5-4 with TRBJ2-7, with TRBD2 identical over 7 bases. Germline V gene data show CDR1 as SGHNT and CDR2 as YYREEE (reference sequence). With V trimmed by 2 bases and J by 0 bases, 5 bases remained unmatched. This CDR3 spans 15 amino acids. The CDR3 spells CASSFGAGDSYEQYF. The DNA for the CDR3 is TGTGCCAGCAGCTTCGGGGCGGGAGACTCCTACGAGCAGTACTTC. Filled out from reference TRBV5-4 and TRBJ2-7, the complete variable domain reads ETGVTQSPTHLIKTRGQQVTLRCSSQSGHNTVSWYQQALGQGPQFIFQYYREEENGRGNFPPRFSGLQFPNYSSELNVNALELDDSALYLCASSFGAGDSYEQYFGPGTRLTVT.

The rearrangement uses TRBV7-9 and TRBJ2-1, with TRBD1 matching 7 bases. Per germline, CDR1 SEHNR and CDR2 FQNEAQ (reference sequence). The junction had 10 bases not matched to a gene; V was cut back by 4 bases and J by 7 bases. The CDR3 sequence is 15 residues long. CDR3 DNA sequence: TGTGCCAGCAGCTCTACAGGGGTCTCTGGTAATGAGCAGTTCTTC. It is translated as CASSSTGVSGNEQFF.

The J gene is TRBJ2-2, the V gene TRBV25-1; TRBD2 matches 9 bases. Germline CDR1 is MGHDK and CDR2 is SYGVNS. V was clipped by 1 base and J by 4 bases; unmatched bases: 10. The CDR3 is made up of 18 amino acids. The CDR3 is CASSEWDLGLAGTGELFF. The DNA for the CDR3 is TGTGCCAGCAGTGAATGGGATTTGGGACTAGCCGGCACCGGGGAGCTGTTTTTT.

This sequence joins TRBV5-1 and TRBJ2-7, with TRBD1 identical over 9 bases. V was pared by 0 bases and J by 5 bases, with 0 bases of the junction left unmatched. Germline V CDR1 and CDR2: SGHRS, YFSETQ. This CDR3 spans 13 amino acids. CDR3 in amino acids: CASSLGQGDEQYF. The CDR3, as DNA: TGCGCCAGCAGCTTGGGACAGGGGGACGAGCAGTACTTC. The entire variable domain, with the rest obtained from reference TRBV5-1 and TRBJ2-7, is as follows: KAGVTQTPRYLIKTRGQQVTLSCSPISGHRSVSWYQQTPGQGLQFLFEYFSETQRNKGNFPGRFSGRQFSNSRSEMNVSTLELGDSALYLCASSLGQGDEQYFGPGTRLTVT.

CDR3 amino acids: CASSWDTTYEQYF. CDR3 sequence (DNA): TGTGCCAGCAGTTGGGACACGACCTACGAGCAGTACTTC. The V call is TRBV5-4, the J call TRBJ2-7, with D perhaps matching TRBD1 (6 bases). Germline lookup yields CDR1 SGHNT and CDR2 YYREEE (reference sequence). The CDR3 is 13 residues long. The germline V and J ends were trimmed by 5 bases and 2 bases, with 11 bases remaining between them.

The chain employs TRBV5-1 and TRBJ1-1; D call uncertain. V dropped 0 bases and J dropped 2 bases, with 5 bases sitting between them. Germline V gives CDR1 SGHRS, CDR2 YFSETQ. The CDR3 has 13 residues. CDR3 residues: CASSLAVNTEAFF. The DNA for the CDR3 is TGCGCCAGCAGCTTGGCAGTAAACACTGAAGCTTTCTTT.

This clone is termed medium-sized. The rearrangement links TRBV6-6 to TRBJ2-2, with D possibly matching TRBD2 (5 bases). The germline V and J ends were trimmed by 0 bases and 3 bases, with 5 bases remaining between them. CDR1 MNHNY and CDR2 SVGAGI come from the germline V gene (reference sequence). The CDR3 runs 14 residues. The CDR3 DNA reads TGTGCCAGCAGTTACTCTAGCGACACCGGGGAGCTGTTTTTT. This codes for CASSYSSDTGELFF.

The rearrangement joins TRBV29-1 to TRBJ2-1; TRBD1 aligns across 10 bases. The CDR3 totals 15 residues. V lost 3 bases to trimming and J lost 6 bases; unmatched junction nucleotides: 8. Germline CDR1 SQVTM, CDR2 ANQGSEA. Written as DNA, the CDR3 is TGCAGCGTTGAGTGGGGAGACAGGGGGCCCAATGAGCAGTTCTTC. It codes for CSVEWGDRGPNEQFF.

The V gene is TRBV5-5, the J gene TRBJ1-1; the D is unclear. This CDR3 region has 15 residues. V shed 0 bases and J shed 5 bases, with 14 bases lying between them. Germline V lookup: CDR1 SGHKS, CDR2 YYEKEE (reference sequence). CDR3 protein: CASSLVPPGGTEAFF. As DNA, the CDR3 is TGTGCCAGCAGCTTGGTCCCCCCCGGAGGAACTGAAGCTTTCTTT.

This chain joins TRBV14 and TRBJ2-7, with TRBD1 matching 7 bases. Germline assignment: CDR1 SGHDN and CDR2 FVKESK. This CDR3 is built from 15 residues. V gave up 1 base and J gave up 2 bases; unmatched junction bases: 5. For the CDR3, the DNA is TGTGCCAGCAGCCAAGGTCATACAGGGGCCTACGAGCAGTACTTC. Protein product: CASSQGHTGAYEQYF.